The 14 T cell receptor beta chains listed next were all sequenced from one sample in a study of vaccination effects on CD4 cells after COVID-19. Culture proceeded for about 11 days, and CD4+ T cells were then isolated. All participants had two doses of either the BNT162b2 or mRNA-1273 vaccine. Their recognized antigens are unknown. TCRdb's copy holds only in-frame clones and misses some; the assay was immunoSEQ multiplex PCR. The sample yields approximately 74,000 clones, less than 75% seen once. Sample: CD4+ T cells from PBMCs cultured without peptide, taken after COVID-19 vaccination. The receptors here all came from a human donor who received a COVID-19 vaccine.

The chain carries TRBV29-1 and TRBJ1-2; 8 bases are shared with TRBD1. V lost 3 bases, J lost 4 bases, and 4 bases stayed unmatched. The length of the CDR3 is 13 residues. The germline CDR1 and CDR2 sequences are SQVTM and ANQGSEA. Here the CDR3 DNA reads TGCAGCGTTGAGGGACAGGCCCTCTATGGCTACACCTTC. It is translated as CSVEGQALYGYTF.

V is TRBV14 and J is TRBJ2-7; tentatively, D is TRBD2 (5 bases). The length of the CDR3 is 15 residues. V was clipped by 1 base and J by 6 bases, with 16 bases between them. From germline, CDR1 is SGHDN and CDR2 FVKESK. CDR3 bases: TGTGCCAGCAGCCAAGGAGAGGGCCGGTGGTCCGAGCAGTACGTC. Translation: CASSQGEGRWSEQYV.

The CDR3 region is CASSPRLPEQFF. The CDR3 DNA is TGTGCCAGCTCACCACGACTACCAGAGCAGTTCTTC. The chain is built from TRBV18 and TRBJ2-1, with D possibly being TRBD2 (5 bases). CDR3 length equals 12 residues. Germline V gene lookup returns CDR1 KGHSH and CDR2 LQKENI. Trimming removed 1 base from V and 10 bases from J, with 8 bases in between.

The chain recombines TRBV12-3 or TRBV12-4 with TRBJ2-6; D unclear. V was trimmed by 8 bases and J by 4 bases, leaving 6 bases between them. The CDR3 contains 12 residues. The CDR3 DNA reads TGTGCCAGCGCCCGGGGGGCCAACGTCCTGACTTTC. This codes for CASARGANVLTF.

The rearrangement uses TRBV21-1 and TRBJ2-3; the table names TRBD1, a call not compared with the DNA. TRBV21-1 is a listed pseudogene. The CDR3 contains 14 residues. The CDR3 loop is CASSKAIRGDTQYF. The CDR3 DNA sequence: TGTGCCAGCAGCAAAGCGATTAGGGGTGATACGCAGTATTTT.

The sample holds one count of this clone. The chain recombines TRBV6-5 with TRBJ1-5; TRBD1 aligns across 8 bases. Germline V lookup: CDR1 MNHEY, CDR2 SVGAGI. The CDR3 covers 14 residues. The J segment lost 4 bases and the V segment lost 5 bases, leaving 4 bases of the junction unmatched. CDR3 region: CASSPDRVNQPQHF. The CDR3 DNA follows: TGTGCCAGCAGTCCGGACAGGGTAAATCAGCCCCAGCATTTT.

There are a few counts of this clone. This chain links TRBV27 with TRBJ2-7, with 7 bases lining up with TRBD1. The length of the CDR3 is 14 residues. Looked up from germline, CDR1 is MNHEY and CDR2 is SMNVEV (reference sequence). J lost 5 bases, V lost 6 bases, and 10 bases had no gene match. The CDR3 DNA follows: TGTGCCAGCAGACGAAACAGGGGTGGGGACGAGCAGTACGTC. Translating it yields CASRRNRGGDEQYV.

The chain combines TRBV28 with TRBJ1-2; 10 bases are shared with TRBD1. V shed 6 bases, J shed 8 bases, and the junction held 6 bases outside the gene matches. CDR3 length: 13 residues. Germline V CDR1 and CDR2: MDHEN, SYDVKM. CDR3 bases: TGTGCCAGCAGGGGACAGGGGATTAAGGGCTACACCTTC. Amino acid sequence: CASRGQGIKGYTF.

The chain has TRBV19 and TRBJ2-1; D gene ambiguous. V was trimmed by 4 bases and J by 0 bases, leaving 16 bases between them. CDR1 LNHDA and CDR2 SQIVND come from the germline V gene (reference sequence). The CDR3 runs 17 residues. The CDR3 sequence is CASSKVPGASSYNEQFF. As DNA, the CDR3 is TGTGCCAGTAGTAAGGTCCCGGGCGCGAGCTCCTACAATGAGCAGTTCTTC.

V gene TRBV6-5 combines with J gene TRBJ2-3, with 9 bases fitting TRBD2. Germline-derived CDR1 and CDR2 are MNHEY and SVGAGI. J gave up 1 base and V 5 bases, and 1 base lay outside the gene matches. The CDR3 is made up of 14 amino acids. As DNA, the CDR3 is TGTGCCAGCAGTATAGCGGGGGGCACAGATACGCAGTATTTT. This sequence encodes CASSIAGGTDTQYF.

The J gene is TRBJ1-5, the V gene TRBV27; weak D call: TRBD1 (6 bases). Trimming removed 4 bases from V and 2 bases from J, with 21 bases in between. CDR1 is MNHEY, CDR2 SMNVEV, per germline (reference sequence). The CDR3 sequence is 18 residues long. The DNA for the CDR3 is TGTGCCAGCAGTTCAGGACCGGACAGCGGACGGGGCAATCAGCCCCAGCATTTT. It encodes CASSSGPDSGRGNQPQHF.

The chain employs TRBV6-6 and TRBJ2-5; a weak D match, TRBD2 (7 bases). V dropped 1 base and J dropped 5 bases, with 11 bases sitting between them. The CDR3 has 14 residues. Germline loops: CDR1 MNHNY, CDR2 SVGAGI (reference sequence). This chain's CDR3 is CASSYLAGAETQYF. CDR3 DNA sequence: TGTGCCAGCAGTTACTTGGCGGGGGCTGAGACCCAGTACTTC.

The chain links TRBV13 to TRBJ1-2; tentatively, D is TRBD1 (6 bases). The CDR3 length is 15 residues. V lost 6 bases to trimming and J lost 1 base, with 15 bases between them. Germline lookup yields CDR1 PRHDT and CDR2 FYEKMQ (reference sequence). CDR3 residues: CASSPRTDLNYGYTF. The CDR3 coding sequence is TGTGCCAGCAGTCCACGGACAGACCTTAACTATGGCTACACCTTC.

The CDR3 DNA sequence: TGTGCCAGCAGCCCTCTGGCGGACAACACTGAAGCTTTCTTT. The encoded protein is CASSPLADNTEAFF. The V and J genes are TRBV5-6 and TRBJ1-1; D unresolved. Germline CDR1 SGHDT, CDR2 YYEEEE. CDR3 size: 14 residues. Trimming shortened V by 4 bases and J by 2 bases, and 12 bases separated the two germline ends.